The 15 T cell receptor beta chains given below trace back to one sample, sequenced in a study of regulatory T cells in long-lasting Graves disease. With iRepertoire HTBI primers and Arm-PCR of CDR3 regions, TCR beta libraries were built. TCRdb redid the calling of the multiplex PCR reads with MiXCR, one entry per CDR3 protein. Among hundreds of thousands of distinct CDR3 sequences listed, roughly 15% were seen once. This sample's time point: newly diagnosed GD, antithyroid drugs for less than 3 months. Researchers made the TCR library from RNA that was extracted from PBMCs. These data were likewise used in another study, on T cells in Graves' hyperthyroidism and ophthalmopathy.

Source: peripheral blood mononuclear cells (PBMCs), taken at new diagnosis, from a patient treated with antithyroid drugs. All receptors come from a woman aged 25 to 39 with Graves disease.

This clonotype was recorded many times. This chain links TRBV6-1 with TRBJ2-4; 14 bases are a match to TRBD2. This CDR3 spans 18 amino acids. CDR1 MNHNS and CDR2 SASEGT come from the germline V gene. With 5 bases clipped from V and 7 bases from J, the junction kept 13 bases outside the gene matches. CDR3 sequence (DNA): TGTGCCAGCAGTCCAAGACTAGCGGGAGGGCCAGAAGTGAACATTCAGTACTTC. It codes for CASSPRLAGGPEVNIQYF.

This clonotype was detected only a few times. The likely explanation is a read error, given a far larger clone one base away. The V and J genes are TRBV28 and TRBJ2-7, with 10 nucleotides matching TRBD2. Germline CDR1 MDHEN, CDR2 SYDVKM. Trimming at V came to 5 bases and at J to 7 bases, leaving 17 bases not matched to a gene. The CDR3 covers 17 residues. CDR3 DNA sequence: TGTGCCAGCAGTAGCTATCCCTCTAGCGGGAGTCGAGATGAGCAGTACTTC. This codes for CASSSYPSSGSRDEQYF. Combining the CDR3 with reference TRBV28 and TRBJ2-7 gives the whole variable domain DVKVTQSSRYLVKRTGEKVFLECVQDMDHENMFWYRQDPGLGLRLIYFSYDVKMKEKGDIPEGYSVSREKKERFSLILESASTNQTSMYLCASSSYPSSGSRDEQYFGPGTRLTVT.

This clonotype was recorded many times. The chain employs TRBV10-2 and TRBJ1-1; D might be TRBD1 (5 bases). The CDR3 extends over 12 amino acids. The germline V gene has CDR1 WSHSY and CDR2 SAAADI. Trimming took 9 bases from V and 3 from J, leaving 11 bases between them. This chain's CDR3 is CASSPRDTEAFF. The CDR3 DNA is TGCGCCAGTAGTCCCAGGGACACTGAAGCTTTCTTT.

This clonotype was seen more than once but under ten times. The chain joins TRBV24-1 to TRBJ2-5; TRBD1 agrees at 9 bases. This CDR3 comprises 14 residues. CDR1 and CDR2 from the germline V gene are KGHDR and SFDVKD. The J segment lost 4 bases and the V segment lost 9 bases, leaving 8 bases of the junction unmatched. The CDR3, as DNA: TGTGCCACCGAGGGGACAGGGAGAGGAGAGACCCAGTACTTC. This codes for CATEGTGRGETQYF.

This clonotype was recorded a few times. The chain employs TRBV9 and TRBJ2-2; 8 bases match TRBD2. Germline V gene data show CDR1 as SGDLS and CDR2 as YYNGEE. The CDR3 runs 17 residues. J was trimmed by 5 bases and V by 2 bases; bases with no gene match: 11. The CDR3 reads CASSVGVGTSRTGELFF. In DNA form, the CDR3 reads TGTGCCAGCAGCGTCGGCGTCGGGACTAGTCGGACCGGGGAGCTGTTTTTT.

To note about this clonotype: At one boundary the junction diverges from the germline segment, which might be a read error. The chain carries TRBV28 and TRBJ2-3; 8 positions match TRBD1. CDR3 length: 15 amino acids. The germline V gene encodes CDR1 MDHEN and CDR2 SYDVKM. CDR3 loop: CASGFRDRRTDTQYF. CDR3 nucleotide sequence: TGTGCCAGCGGTTTCCGGGACAGGCGCACAGATACGCAGTATTTT.

This chain joins TRBV19 and TRBJ2-6, with D perhaps matching TRBD1 (5 bases). Germline values: CDR1 LNHDA, CDR2 SQIVND (reference sequence). This CDR3 contains 15 residues. Trimming took off 9 bases at V and 4 bases at J, with 16 bases between the two ends. The CDR3 is CASHGRGTGANVLTF. CDR3 in DNA: TGTGCCAGCCATGGAAGGGGAACCGGGGCCAACGTCCTGACTTTC.

This clonotype was seen at least ten times. The chain uses TRBV7-6 and TRBJ2-1; 10 bases fit TRBD2. Losses at the gene ends were 3 bases for V and 4 bases for J; bases not matched to a gene: 6. CDR3 length: 16 residues. Germline CDR1 reads SGHVS; CDR2 reads FNYEAQ. CDR3 in amino acids: CASSLGTSGIYNEQFF. The DNA of the CDR3 is TGTGCCAGCAGCTTGGGTACTAGCGGGATATACAATGAGCAGTTCTTC.

This clonotype has a handful of counts. This chain connects TRBV7-9 to TRBJ2-7; no firm D call. The CDR3 runs to 11 residues. Germline CDR1 SEHNR, CDR2 FQNEAQ (reference sequence). V was clipped by 5 bases and J by 7 bases, with 9 bases between them. The CDR3 DNA is TGTGCCAGCAGCGTACAGAGGGAGCAGTACTTC. Protein product: CASSVQREQYF.

This rearrangement joins TRBV28 to TRBJ1-3; D is undetermined. Germline assignment: CDR1 MDHEN and CDR2 SYDVKM. The V end lost 2 bases, the J end lost 0 bases, and 14 bases lay between the germline ends. The CDR3 runs to 17 residues. Here the CDR3 DNA reads TGTGCCAGCAGTTTAATCCCAGCGGTCGGCTCTGGAAACACCATATATTTT. This translates into CASSLIPAVGSGNTIYF.

The chain employs TRBV7-6 and TRBJ1-5; 7 nucleotides align to TRBD1. The V and J ends lost 5 bases and 2 bases, in that order; junction bases with no gene match: 6. The germline V gene has CDR1 SGHVS and CDR2 FNYEAQ. The CDR3 totals 15 residues. CDR3 sequence reads: CASSPTGEGNQPQHF. CDR3 bases: TGTGCCAGCAGCCCCACAGGGGAGGGCAATCAGCCCCAGCATTTT.

Ten or more counts support this clonotype. The gene calls are TRBV24-1 and TRBJ1-5; TRBD1 agrees at 9 bases. Germline trimming cut 2 bases from V and 6 bases from J; bases unmatched to any gene: 10. This CDR3 has 17 residues. Germline CDR1 and CDR2: KGHDR and SFDVKD. CDR3 in amino acids: CATSDSKTGGLGQPQHF. The CDR3 DNA sequence: TGTGCCACCAGTGATTCCAAAACAGGGGGCTTGGGTCAGCCCCAGCATTTT.

This chain uses TRBV15 with TRBJ1-1, with D unclear. The CDR3 loop spans 14 amino acids. Trimming removed 5 bases at V and 8 bases at J, with 18 bases between. The V gene's germline CDR1 is LNHNV and CDR2 YYDKDF (reference sequence). The CDR3 coding sequence is TGTGCCACCAGCCCTCGACGCCGCGTGGAGGAAGCTTTCTTT. Its protein is CATSPRRRVEEAFF.

This chain links TRBV12-3 or TRBV12-4 with TRBJ2-1; D gene ambiguous. This CDR3 has 11 amino acids. Trimming cost V 6 bases and J 6 bases, with 6 bases left between them. CDR3 nucleotide sequence: TGTGCCAGCAGCCAGATCAATGAGCAGTTCTTC. Translating gives CASSQINEQFF.

This clonotype came up a few times. This chain links TRBV19 with TRBJ1-5; no firm D call. The germline gives CDR1 LNHDA, CDR2 SQIVND (reference sequence). V lost 5 bases to trimming and J lost 5 bases, with 7 bases between them. The CDR3 covers 12 residues. The DNA for the CDR3 is TGTGCCAGTAGTGCTCGCGATCAGCCCCAGCATTTT. It is translated as CASSARDQPQHF.